This entry lists 31 T cell receptor beta chains sequenced from one sample in a study of T cell responses to AZD1222 COVID-19 vaccine (dated by TCRdb to the early 2020s). The protocol used for the library was the immunoSEQ multiplex PCR assay. The table was pulled from immuneACCESS by TCRdb, which kept in-frame rearrangements only. Such tables lose some clones; where checked, under half of the loss comes from unresolved V genes, and the rest has no known cause. The sample yields about 44,000 clones; under 85% were counted once. The top ten clones comprise 45% to 60% of the sample. This specimen's time point label, interpreted: baseline before first vaccination. Sequencing was performed on peripheral blood, taken on day 0 of AZD1222 vaccination. These receptors originate from an adult in good health.

This chain joins TRBV3-1 (or the pseudogene TRBV3-2) and TRBJ2-3, with 9 bases matching TRBD1. The CDR3 covers 13 residues. CDR1 is LGHDT and CDR2 is YNNKEL in the germline V gene (reference sequence). The V gene end was trimmed by 7 bases and the J gene end by 8 bases; junction bases not matched to a gene: 7. This chain's CDR3 is CASNTGGVGTQYF. In DNA form, the CDR3 reads TGTGCCAGCAACACAGGGGGCGTAGGTACGCAGTATTTT.

This sequence joins TRBV6-5 and TRBJ2-3; either TRBD1 or TRBD2 may fit D (5 bases each). Germline-derived CDR1 and CDR2 are MNHEY and SVGAGI. The CDR3 extends over 14 amino acids. Deletions cut 7 bases from V and 7 bases from J, with 18 bases between. Here the CDR3 reads CASTHRDPPHTQYF. CDR3 in DNA: TGTGCCAGCACGCACCGGGACCCACCGCATACGCAGTATTTT.

V gene TRBV30 combines with J gene TRBJ1-1; tentative D call: TRBD1 (5 bases). This CDR3 contains 13 residues. V shed 4 bases and J shed 8 bases, with 17 bases lying between them. Germline CDR1 GTSNPN, CDR2 SVGIG (reference sequence). The CDR3 DNA sequence: TGTGCCTGGATCCCCGGGGGATTAGGGGAAGCTTTCTTT. It yields the protein CAWIPGGLGEAFF.

Turning to this clone: The junction differs from germline at one of its ends, possibly a read error. This chain links TRBV7-7 with TRBJ2-1, with D possibly matching TRBD2 (6 bases). The CDR3 is 13 amino acids. Germline CDR1 SSHAT, CDR2 FNYEAQ (reference sequence). CDR3 region: CASSLAEGNEQFF. CDR3 in DNA: TGTGCTAGCAGCTTAGCGGAGGGAAATGAGCAGTTCTTC.

The V call is TRBV30, the J call TRBJ2-4, with 10 nucleotides matching TRBD2. Germline trimming cut 4 bases from V and 1 base from J; bases unmatched to any gene: 7. CDR3 length: 16 amino acids. Germline V gene data show CDR1 as GTSNPN and CDR2 as SVGIG (reference sequence). The chain's CDR3 is CAWTSGGSGAKNIQYF. The CDR3 DNA reads as TGTGCCTGGACTAGCGGGGGCTCCGGGGCCAAAAACATTCAGTACTTC.

The chain employs TRBV6-5 and TRBJ1-6; 10 bases are a match to TRBD1. Germline V lookup: CDR1 MNHEY, CDR2 SVGAGI. The CDR3 is 14 residues long. V lost 9 bases and J lost 5; bases outside the gene matches: 4. CDR3 protein: CARPGTGDNSPLHF. For the CDR3, the DNA is TGTGCCAGACCTGGGACAGGGGATAATTCACCCCTCCACTTT.

This chain joins TRBV19 and TRBJ2-7; possibly TRBD2 for D (6 bases). There are 15 residues in the CDR3. Trimming removed 6 bases from V and 2 bases from J, with 17 bases in between. Germline V CDR1 and CDR2: LNHDA, SQIVND (reference sequence). CDR3 residues: CASSGPGLTAYEQYF. CDR3 in DNA: TGTGCCAGTAGCGGGCCGGGACTGACGGCCTACGAGCAGTACTTC.

V usage is TRBV6-2 or TRBV6-3 and J usage is TRBJ2-1, with no clear D. Germline loops: CDR1 MNHEY, CDR2 SVGEGT. The CDR3 is 13 amino acids. The V gene lost 7 bases and the J gene lost 6 bases, with 13 bases spanning the gap. Written as DNA, the CDR3 is TGTGCCAGCACCCCAGGACCGCTCAATGAGCAGTTCTTC. It encodes CASTPGPLNEQFF.

V is TRBV5-5 and J is TRBJ1-5, with D possibly matching TRBD1 (6 bases). The CDR3 covers 13 residues. V lost 3 bases and J lost 5, with 9 bases in between. Germline V gives CDR1 SGHKS, CDR2 YYEKEE (reference sequence). This CDR3 is CASSSNRDQPQHF. CDR3 nucleotide sequence: TGTGCCAGCAGCTCTAACAGGGATCAGCCCCAGCATTTT.

CDR3 protein: CASSLARSTDTQYF. CDR3 nucleotides: TGTGCCAGCAGTCTAGCGAGAAGCACAGATACGCAGTATTTT. The genes are TRBV5-4 and TRBJ2-3, with D perhaps TRBD2 (6 bases). V was trimmed by 5 bases and J by 0 bases, leaving 10 bases between them. The CDR3 has 14 residues. From germline, CDR1 is SGHNT and CDR2 YYREEE (reference sequence).

The chain has TRBV14 and TRBJ2-1; 9 nucleotides align to TRBD2. The ends lost 4 bases at V and 9 bases at J; junction bases unmatched: 4. The CDR3 covers 13 residues. The germline V gene encodes CDR1 SGHDN and CDR2 FVKESK. The CDR3: CASSLAGVGEQFF. The DNA of the CDR3 is TGTGCCAGCAGCCTAGCGGGAGTTGGTGAGCAGTTCTTC.

This clone has only one observation. This chain uses TRBV5-6 with TRBJ1-5; D is possibly TRBD1 (5 bases). The CDR3 totals 16 residues. CDR1 SGHDT and CDR2 YYEEEE come from the germline V gene. Between the trimmed V and J ends, which lost 0 bases and 3 bases, there was a span of 13 bases. CDR3 amino acids: CASSLAGGVNNQPQHF. As DNA, the CDR3 is TGTGCCAGCAGCTTGGCGGGGGGAGTTAACAATCAGCCCCAGCATTTT.

The genes are TRBV28 and TRBJ2-7; D is uncertain. In germline, CDR1 is MDHEN, CDR2 SYDVKM. V was cut by 3 bases and J by 2 bases, with 11 bases left in between. The CDR3 totals 14 residues. CDR3 nucleotide sequence: TGTGCCAGCAGTTTCCCCAGGTTTACCTACGAGCAGTACTTC. It codes for CASSFPRFTYEQYF.

This chain joins TRBV25-1 and TRBJ2-7, with TRBD2 matching over 13 bases. CDR3 size: 17 residues. The germline CDR1 and CDR2 sequences are MGHDK and SYGVNS. Germline trimming cut 3 bases from V and 2 bases from J; bases unmatched to any gene: 7. The CDR3, as DNA: TGTGCCAGCAGTGATAATCCCGGGACTAGCGGGACCTACGAGCAGTACTTC. Its protein product is CASSDNPGTSGTYEQYF.

V is TRBV7-3 and J is TRBJ2-2, with a possible D match to TRBD1 (5 bases). CDR1 is SGHTA, CDR2 FQGTGA, per germline. This CDR3 is 13 amino acids long. Trimming pared 2 bases from V and 7 bases from J, leaving 8 bases between. The CDR3 loop is CASSLGAGGELFF. The CDR3, as DNA: TGTGCCAGCAGCTTAGGGGCTGGCGGGGAGCTGTTTTTT.

The gene calls are TRBV30 and TRBJ2-2, with 7 bases identical to TRBD2. The CDR3 loop spans 15 amino acids. The germline V gene encodes CDR1 GTSNPN and CDR2 SVGIG (reference sequence). The ends lost 0 bases at V and 6 bases at J; junction bases unmatched: 7. The CDR3 region is CAWSVGQGGAGELFF. In DNA, the CDR3 is TGTGCCTGGAGTGTAGGCCAGGGAGGGGCCGGGGAGCTGTTTTTT. The whole variable domain, filled in from reference TRBV30 and TRBJ2-2, reads SQTIHQWPATLVQPVGSPLSLECTVEGTSNPNLYWYRQAAGRGLQLLFYSVGIGQISSEVPQNLSASRPQDRQFILSSKKLLLSDSGFYLCAWSVGQGGAGELFFGEGSRLTVL.

The V and J genes are TRBV5-1 and TRBJ2-3, with unresolved D. V was cut by 4 bases and J by 4 bases, with 10 bases left in between. The CDR3 sequence is 13 residues long. The germline V gene has CDR1 SGHRS and CDR2 YFSETQ. In DNA, the CDR3 is TGCGCCAGCAGCCCCCAGCTGCCAGATACGCAGTATTTT. This codes for CASSPQLPDTQYF.

V and J are TRBV28 and TRBJ1-4, with D possibly matching TRBD1 (5 bases). Germline V CDR1 and CDR2: MDHEN, SYDVKM. This CDR3 is 15 amino acids long. Trimming took off 5 bases at V and 4 bases at J, with 14 bases between the two ends. The CDR3 region has the DNA TGTGCCAGCAGTGTTCAACAGGCCTATAATGAAAAACTGTTTTTT. Translation gives CASSVQQAYNEKLFF. Using reference TRBV28 and TRBJ1-4 for the parts outside the CDR3, the full variable domain is DVKVTQSSRYLVKRTGEKVFLECVQDMDHENMFWYRQDPGLGLRLIYFSYDVKMKEKGDIPEGYSVSREKKERFSLILESASTNQTSMYLCASSVQQAYNEKLFFGSGTQLSVL.

The chain is built from TRBV29-1 and TRBJ2-5; TRBD2 aligns across 14 bases. The CDR3 spans 14 residues. V trimming: 7 bases; J trimming: 3 bases; junction bases outside the gene matches: 4. CDR1 and CDR2 (germline): SQVTM, ANQGSEA. The CDR3 region is CSGRLAGGKETQYF. The CDR3 nucleotides are TGCAGCGGACGACTAGCGGGAGGGAAAGAGACCCAGTACTTC.

This clone was observed once. The rearrangement uses TRBV7-2 and TRBJ2-7, with D tentatively TRBD1 (5 bases). V lost 3 bases and J 2 bases, leaving 11 bases between the germline ends. This CDR3 contains 14 residues. Germline CDR1 and CDR2: SGHTA and FQGNSA. CDR3 bases: TGTGCCAGCAGCTTCCACCAGGGCCCCTACGAGCAGTACTTC. Protein product: CASSFHQGPYEQYF.

The V call is TRBV12-5, the J call TRBJ2-1; 10 bases match TRBD2. Germline CDR1 reads LGHNT; CDR2 reads FRNRAP. Trimming at V came to 6 bases and at J to 9 bases, leaving 8 bases not matched to a gene. The CDR3 spans 14 residues. In DNA, the CDR3 is TGTGCTAGTGGCCAAAGCGGGAGGGCCAGTGAGCAGTTCTTC. This translates into CASGQSGRASEQFF.

The chain is built from TRBV6-5 and TRBJ2-7, with 7 nucleotides matching TRBD1. After removal of 0 bases from V and 4 bases from J, the junction contained 0 bases not matched to a gene. Germline V lookup: CDR1 MNHEY, CDR2 SVGAGI. This CDR3 has 13 amino acids. In DNA form, the CDR3 reads TGTGCCAGCAGTTACTCGACAGGGTACGAGCAGTACTTC. It encodes CASSYSTGYEQYF.

The chain joins TRBV28 to TRBJ2-3, with 12 bases identical to TRBD2. The junction had 11 bases not matched to a gene; V was cut back by 6 bases and J by 4 bases. This CDR3 region has 17 residues. The germline gives CDR1 MDHEN, CDR2 SYDVKM. The CDR3 sequence is CASSLGLAGRVADTQYF. DNA of the CDR3: TGTGCCAGCAGCCTCGGACTAGCGGGACGCGTAGCAGATACGCAGTATTTT.

The rearrangement uses TRBV28 and TRBJ1-5; D uncertain. Trimming cost V 4 bases and J 0 bases, with 10 bases left between them. The germline V gene has CDR1 MDHEN and CDR2 SYDVKM. This CDR3 is 15 amino acids long. The CDR3 region has the DNA TGTGCCAGCAGTTCGCGTGGATATAGCAATCAGCCCCAGCATTTT. Its translation: CASSSRGYSNQPQHF. The whole variable domain, remainder taken from reference TRBV28 and TRBJ1-5, is DVKVTQSSRYLVKRTGEKVFLECVQDMDHENMFWYRQDPGLGLRLIYFSYDVKMKEKGDIPEGYSVSREKKERFSLILESASTNQTSMYLCASSSRGYSNQPQHFGDGTRLSIL.

This chain uses TRBV5-8 with TRBJ1-2, with D possibly being TRBD1 (5 bases). The CDR3 loop spans 16 amino acids. V gave up 5 bases and J gave up 1 base, with 18 bases separating them. Germline CDR1 reads SGHTS; CDR2 reads YDEGEE. The CDR3, as DNA: TGTGCCAGCAGTCTTGGGCGGGACGGGAGTAACTATGGCTACACCTTC. Protein product: CASSLGRDGSNYGYTF. Filled out from reference TRBV5-8 and TRBJ1-2, the complete variable domain reads EAGVTQSPTHLIKTRGQQATLRCSPISGHTSVYWYQQALGLGLQFLLWYDEGEERNRGNFPPRFSGRQFPNYSSELNVNALELEDSALYLCASSLGRDGSNYGYTFGSGTRLTVV.

The chain couples TRBV15 to TRBJ1-4, with D possibly matching TRBD1 (5 bases). Germline lookup yields CDR1 LNHNV and CDR2 YYDKDF (reference sequence). Trimming left V 4 bases short and J 8 bases short, with 20 bases between. This CDR3 region has 16 residues. Written as DNA, the CDR3 is TGTGCCACCAGCAACATTAAGGGAGGGGTTCGGGAAAAACTGTTTTTT. Encoded protein: CATSNIKGGVREKLFF. The full variable domain, with the rest looked up from reference TRBV15 and TRBJ1-4, is DAMVIQNPRYQVTQFGKPVTLSCSQTLNHNVMYWYQQKSSQAPKLLFHYYDKDFNNEADTPDNFQSRRPNTSFCFLDIRSPGLGDTAMYLCATSNIKGGVREKLFFGSGTQLSVL.

The CDR3 region is CASSFGLAGIDTQYF. DNA for the CDR3: TGTGCCAGCAGTTTCGGGCTAGCGGGAATAGATACGCAGTATTTT. The chain links TRBV27 to TRBJ2-3; 9 nucleotides match TRBD2. V lost 3 bases to trimming and J lost 5 bases; unmatched junction nucleotides: 6. Per the germline V gene, CDR1 is MNHEY and CDR2 is SMNVEV (reference sequence). The CDR3 loop spans 15 amino acids.

The chain is built from TRBV30 and TRBJ2-1, with 12 bases aligning to TRBD2. The CDR3 covers 16 residues. Germline V gives CDR1 GTSNPN, CDR2 SVGIG (reference sequence). With 0 bases clipped from V and 13 bases from J, the junction kept 13 bases outside the gene matches. The CDR3: CAWSVSSSGGAGRQFF. The CDR3 region has the DNA TGTGCCTGGAGTGTAAGTTCTAGCGGGGGGGCCGGACGCCAGTTCTTC.

The chain couples TRBV5-6 to TRBJ2-1; D is unclear. V lost 5 bases to trimming and J lost 9 bases, with 9 bases between them. Germline V gene sequence: CDR1 SGHDT, CDR2 YYEEEE. There are 11 residues in the CDR3. The CDR3: CASSMGFEQFF. The DNA of the CDR3 is TGTGCCAGCAGTATGGGGTTTGAGCAGTTCTTC.

The chain joins TRBV7-2 to TRBJ2-5; D is unclear. The CDR3 length is 14 residues. Trimming took off 1 base at V and 5 bases at J, with 11 bases between the two ends. The germline CDR1 and CDR2 sequences are SGHTA and FQGNSA. The CDR3 sequence: CASSLGVTGETQYF. The CDR3 DNA reads TGTGCCAGCAGCTTAGGGGTGACCGGGGAGACCCAGTACTTC.

This clone was seen more than once but under ten times. The rearrangement links TRBV28 to TRBJ1-1; tentatively, D is TRBD1 (6 bases). The CDR3 is 16 amino acids. Deletions cut 6 bases from V and 5 bases from J, with 22 bases between. CDR1 and CDR2 (germline): MDHEN, SYDVKM. This CDR3 is CASRRPGERGRTEAFF. Here the CDR3 DNA reads TGTGCCAGCAGACGACCAGGTGAAAGGGGGAGAACTGAAGCTTTCTTT.